This T cell receptor (beta chain) was profiled in a study of cytomegalovirus exposure and HLA in healthy donors. The wider study: As an earlier analysis found, some 180 million T cells yielded approximately 100 million unique TCR beta sequences. Overall study findings and caveats: Analyzed later, association rates of TCRs varied across HLA loci, with DRB1 most and HLA-C fewest.

A remark on this clone: The antigen remains undetermined.

The PCR ran on 60 Vbeta and 13 Jbeta primers. TCRdb keeps only in-frame clones here, not all; method: immunoSEQ multiplex PCR. The table shows more than 110,000 clones, with about three quarters occurring only once. This CDR3 contains 16 residues. CDR1 and CDR2 from the germline V gene are MNHNY and SVGAGI (reference sequence). V was shortened by 2 bases and J by 0 bases, with 10 bases between the two germline ends. Sequenced: PBMCs. The source of this sequence is a woman in her thirties or forties in good health and CMV-seronegative. The V and J genes are TRBV6-6 and TRBJ1-4; tentatively, D is TRBD1 (5 bases). CDR3 coding DNA: TGTGCCAGCAGTTACACGGGGGTTGCAACTAATGAAAAACTGTTTTTT. The encoded protein is CASSYTGVATNEKLFF.